These 30 T cell receptor beta chains came from one sample sequenced in a study of OX40 agonist ivuxolimab in advanced cancers. The table came from immunoSEQ multiplex PCR; TCRdb's copy has only in-frame clones and leaves some out. The sample comprises some 90,000 clones, more than 85% of which are singletons, and approximately 3.6% rests with the top ten. This specimen consisted of CD4+ or CD8+ T cells sorted from blood, obtained in a trial of the OX40 agonist ivuxolimab. All receptors come from an adult with an advanced solid tumor such as melanoma, head and neck, liver or kidney cancer.

V is TRBV4-1 and J is TRBJ2-3; D possibly matches TRBD1 or TRBD2 (6 bases each). Germline V gene data show CDR1 as MGHRA and CDR2 as YSYEKL. The CDR3 totals 19 residues. V lost 1 base, J lost 0 bases, and 20 bases lay in between. CDR3 sequence: CASSQGRGGLPSSTDTQYF. CDR3 bases: TGCGCCAGCAGCCAAGGTCGTGGGGGGCTCCCTTCTAGCACAGATACGCAGTATTTT.

The chain links TRBV19 to TRBJ1-5; 9 bases are shared with TRBD1. CDR1 is LNHDA, CDR2 SQIVND, per germline (reference sequence). The CDR3 is made up of 16 amino acids. V lost 4 bases to trimming and J lost 5 bases; unmatched junction nucleotides: 9. For the CDR3, the DNA is TGTGCCAGTAGTAAAAGGGACAGGGAAATGGATCAGCCCCAGCATTTT. Residues: CASSKRDREMDQPQHF.

The V and J genes are TRBV6-5 and TRBJ1-2, with D maybe TRBD1 (5 bases). This CDR3 contains 12 residues. From germline, CDR1 is MNHEY and CDR2 SVGAGI. Deletions cut 6 bases from V and 8 bases from J, with 13 bases between. CDR3 region: CASSEGSRGYTF. DNA for the CDR3: TGTGCCAGCAGCGAGGGGTCGAGGGGCTACACCTTC.

The rearrangement joins TRBV30 to TRBJ2-3, with D possibly matching TRBD1 (6 bases). Germline V gene data show CDR1 as GTSNPN and CDR2 as SVGIG (reference sequence). With 0 bases removed from V and 3 bases from J, the gap between germline ends came to 10 bases. The CDR3 has 14 residues. This chain's CDR3 is CAWSVGHRTDTQYF. The CDR3 coding sequence is TGTGCCTGGAGTGTGGGACATCGGACAGATACGCAGTATTTT.

CDR3 sequence: CASSDDRNQPQHF. CDR3 DNA sequence: TGTGCCAGCAGCGACGACAGGAATCAGCCCCAGCATTTT. The chain has TRBV7-6 and TRBJ1-5, with D possibly being TRBD1 (6 bases). The CDR3 sequence is 13 residues long. With 5 bases removed from V and 4 bases from J, the gap between germline ends came to 9 bases. CDR1 and CDR2 from the germline V gene are SGHVS and FNYEAQ.

As concerns this clone: This specimen includes other DNA sequences encoding the same CDR3. The rearrangement uses TRBV29-1 and TRBJ1-1; the match to TRBD1 covers 7 bases. This CDR3 contains 11 residues. Germline V gene sequence: CDR1 SQVTM, CDR2 ANQGSEA. The trim removed 4 bases at V and 7 bases at J, leaving 3 bases unmatched. The CDR3 here is CSVGDSLEAFF. Here the CDR3 DNA reads TGCAGCGTTGGGGACAGTCTTGAAGCTTTCTTT.

This chain links TRBV6-5 with TRBJ2-1; D is perhaps TRBD2 (5 bases). The CDR3 extends over 11 amino acids. Germline CDR1 MNHEY, CDR2 SVGAGI. Between the trimmed V and J ends, which lost 4 bases and 10 bases, there was a span of 8 bases. The DNA for the CDR3 is TGTGCCAGCAGTTCCAAGCGGGAGCAGTTCTTC. Translation: CASSSKREQFF.

V gene TRBV21-1 combines with J gene TRBJ2-4. TRBV21-1 counts as a pseudogene. The CDR3 consists of 18 residues. DNA for the CDR3: TGTGCCAGCAGCAAACTGCCCTCGAAACCTTTAGCCAAAAACATTCAGTACTTC. It yields the protein CASSKLPSKPLAKNIQYF.

This clone was detected only once. The J gene is TRBJ2-3, the V gene TRBV5-1; D gene unclear. V was shortened by 5 bases and J by 1 base, with 14 bases between the two germline ends. Germline CDR1 SGHRS, CDR2 YFSETQ. CDR3 length equals 15 residues. CDR3 sequence reads: CASSPVSLGTDTQYF. CDR3 DNA sequence: TGCGCCAGCAGTCCGGTTAGCTTAGGCACAGATACGCAGTATTTT. The full variable domain, in which reference TRBV5-1 and TRBJ2-3 provide the parts outside the CDR3, is KAGVTQTPRYLIKTRGQQVTLSCSPISGHRSVSWYQQTPGQGLQFLFEYFSETQRNKGNFPGRFSGRQFSNSRSEMNVSTLELGDSALYLCASSPVSLGTDTQYFGPGTRLTVL.

CDR3 amino acids: CASSWEGAQFGYGYTF. In DNA form, the CDR3 reads TGTGCCAGCAGTTGGGAGGGTGCGCAATTCGGGTATGGCTACACCTTC. The chain uses TRBV28 and TRBJ1-2; D remains unclear. This CDR3 spans 16 amino acids. Germline V gene sequence: CDR1 MDHEN, CDR2 SYDVKM. The V gene lost 4 bases and the J gene lost 5 bases, with 20 bases spanning the gap.

The V gene is TRBV6-5, the J gene TRBJ1-2, with unresolved D. From germline, CDR1 is MNHEY and CDR2 SVGAGI. Trimming took off 0 bases at V and 3 bases at J, with 8 bases between the two ends. The CDR3 runs 14 residues. CDR3 residues: CASSYSLGDYGYTF. The CDR3 coding sequence is TGTGCCAGCAGTTACTCCTTAGGCGACTATGGCTACACCTTC.

The chain couples TRBV27 to TRBJ2-7; D possibly corresponds to TRBD1 (6 bases). The CDR3 consists of 15 residues. Trimming shortened V by 0 bases and J by 3 bases, and 12 bases separated the two germline ends. The V gene's germline CDR1 is MNHEY and CDR2 SMNVEV (reference sequence). The CDR3 DNA reads as TGTGCCAGCAGTTTATCTAGAACAGGGCTCTACGAGCAGTACTTC. Its protein is CASSLSRTGLYEQYF.

Only a few counts were recorded for this clone. The chain uses TRBV7-9 and TRBJ2-7; a weak D match, TRBD2 (7 bases). CDR3 length equals 14 residues. Per the germline V gene, CDR1 is SEHNR and CDR2 is FQNEAQ (reference sequence). The ends were cut back, 4 bases at V and 2 bases at J, with 12 bases in the middle. Here the CDR3 reads CASSYGGPTYEQYF. CDR3 in DNA: TGTGCCAGCAGCTACGGGGGGCCTACCTACGAGCAGTACTTC.

V is TRBV6-6 and J is TRBJ2-7, with a tentative D call TRBD2 (5 bases). This CDR3 contains 12 residues. V was pared by 8 bases and J by 3 bases, with 11 bases between. Germline V lookup: CDR1 MNHNY, CDR2 SVGAGI (reference sequence). CDR3 DNA sequence: TGTGCCAGCGCTTCCGGAGGCTACGAGCAGTACTTC. Encoded protein: CASASGGYEQYF.

The chain combines TRBV14 with TRBJ2-5; 9 bases map to TRBD2. Germline V gene data show CDR1 as SGHDN and CDR2 as FVKESK. Trimming at V came to 3 bases and at J to 4 bases, leaving 6 bases not matched to a gene. The CDR3 loop spans 15 amino acids. CDR3 in amino acids: CASSHGATSGETQYF. CDR3 DNA sequence: TGTGCCAGCAGCCATGGCGCGACTAGCGGAGAGACCCAGTACTTC.

The chain recombines TRBV19 with TRBJ2-1, with 9 bases aligning to TRBD2. V lost 4 bases, J lost 5 bases, and 3 bases stayed unmatched. The CDR3 runs to 14 residues. Germline V gives CDR1 LNHDA, CDR2 SQIVND (reference sequence). DNA of the CDR3: TGTGCCAGTAGTAGGGGACTAGCAAACAATGAGCAGTTCTTC. Translating it yields CASSRGLANNEQFF. Complete variable domain (other parts from reference TRBV19 and TRBJ2-1): DGGITQSPKYLFRKEGQNVTLSCEQNLNHDAMYWYRQDPGQGLRLIYYSQIVNDFQKGDIAEGYSVSREKKESFPLTVTSAQKNPTAFYLCASSRGLANNEQFFGPGTRLTVL.

The J gene is TRBJ2-2, the V gene TRBV4-1; possibly TRBD1 for D (5 bases). Per the germline V gene, CDR1 is MGHRA and CDR2 is YSYEKL. The CDR3 runs to 14 residues. V dropped 4 bases and J dropped 1 base, with 7 bases sitting between them. The CDR3, as DNA: TGCGCCAGCAGCCCCGACAGGAACACCGGGGAGCTGTTTTTT. It specifies CASSPDRNTGELFF.

This clone appeared a single time. CDR3 in amino acids: CASSEVKAGAEDTQYF. CDR3 DNA: TGCGCCAGCAGCGAAGTCAAAGCGGGAGCAGAAGATACGCAGTATTTT. J is TRBJ2-3 and V is TRBV10-1, with 8 positions matching TRBD2. Germline V lookup: CDR1 WNHNN, CDR2 SYGVQD (reference sequence). The CDR3 runs to 16 residues. J lost 5 bases, V lost 6 bases, and 13 bases had no gene match.

This clone was seen more than once but under ten times. V gene TRBV11-2 combines with J gene TRBJ2-5; D is uncertain. CDR3 length: 12 residues. Trimming pared 1 base from V and 5 bases from J, leaving 5 bases between. The germline V gene has CDR1 SGHAT and CDR2 FQNNGV. The CDR3 nucleotides are TGTGCCAGCAGCTTAGTTCTTGAGACCCAGTACTTC. Amino acid sequence: CASSLVLETQYF.

This chain uses TRBV19 with TRBJ1-2; 8 bases agree with TRBD1. V shed 5 bases and J 4 bases; nucleotides not matched to a gene: 12. Germline lookup yields CDR1 LNHDA and CDR2 SQIVND (reference sequence). The CDR3 has 16 amino acids. The CDR3 region is CASSSRPGGETYGYTF. CDR3 DNA sequence: TGTGCCAGTAGTTCCCGACCAGGGGGCGAAACCTATGGCTACACCTTC.

The chain combines TRBV19 with TRBJ1-2; D is undetermined. V shed 0 bases and J shed 5 bases, with 19 bases lying between them. Germline V lookup: CDR1 LNHDA, CDR2 SQIVND (reference sequence). This CDR3 comprises 17 residues. This CDR3 reads CASSIDSPPGWNYGYTF. The CDR3 DNA follows: TGTGCCAGTAGTATAGATTCCCCGCCGGGCTGGAATTATGGCTACACCTTC.

This chain joins TRBV7-9 and TRBJ2-3; a possible D gene is TRBD2 (6 bases). This CDR3 contains 16 residues. V was clipped by 2 bases and J by 2 bases, with 14 bases between them. Germline V gene sequence: CDR1 SEHNR, CDR2 FQNEAQ (reference sequence). The DNA of the CDR3 is TGTGCCAGCAGCTTAAGTCGGGAGATAGTCACAGATACGCAGTATTTT. This encodes CASSLSREIVTDTQYF.

The chain links TRBV15 to TRBJ2-7; D unclear. Germline V gene sequence: CDR1 LNHNV, CDR2 YYDKDF (reference sequence). V was shortened by 4 bases and J by 6 bases, with 7 bases between the two germline ends. CDR3 length: 11 residues. The CDR3 DNA sequence: TGTGCCACCAGCATGCAGGTCGAGCAGTACTTC. Translation gives CATSMQVEQYF.

The chain uses TRBV7-8 and TRBJ2-1, with D hard to call. The germline V and J ends were trimmed by 4 bases and 4 bases, with 14 bases remaining between them. The V gene's germline CDR1 is SGHVS and CDR2 FQNEAQ. The CDR3 is 15 residues long. The CDR3 sequence: CASSSSSLGYNEQFF. The CDR3 bases are TGTGCCAGCAGCTCCTCTAGTCTGGGGTACAATGAGCAGTTCTTC.

CDR3 region: CATSSSRDRPSQYF. Here the CDR3 DNA reads TGTGCCACCAGCAGTTCCCGGGACAGGCCTTCCCAGTACTTC. This chain connects TRBV15 to TRBJ2-4, with 8 bases matching TRBD1. CDR1 and CDR2 from the germline V gene are LNHNV and YYDKDF (reference sequence). The CDR3 runs to 14 residues. V dropped 3 bases and J dropped 13; count of bases not matched to a gene: 11.

The V gene is TRBV2, the J gene TRBJ2-7; possibly TRBD1 for D (5 bases). Trimming left V 10 bases short and J 1 base short, with 14 bases between. The CDR3 is 13 residues long. Germline CDR1 reads SNHLY; CDR2 reads FYNNEI. The chain's CDR3 is CATQKGSSYEQYF. For the CDR3, the DNA is TGTGCCACTCAAAAGGGGTCGTCCTACGAGCAGTACTTC. Variable domain in full (rest from reference TRBV2 and TRBJ2-7): EPEVTQTPSHQVTQMGQEVILRCVPISNHLYFYWYRQILGQKVEFLVSFYNNEISEKSEIFDDQFSVERPDGSNFTLKIRSTKLEDSAMYFCATQKGSSYEQYFGPGTRLTVT.

The CDR3, as DNA: TGTGCCAGCAGTTACTCCTCCCCCACTGAAGCTTTCTTT. This gives the protein CASSYSSPTEAFF. The chain carries TRBV6-6 and TRBJ1-1; D gene unclear. CDR3 length equals 13 residues. CDR1 MNHNY and CDR2 SVGAGI come from the germline V gene (reference sequence). V shed 0 bases and J shed 4 bases, with 6 bases lying between them.

The chain combines TRBV6-5 with TRBJ2-3; possibly TRBD1 or TRBD2 for D (5 bases each). From germline, CDR1 is MNHEY and CDR2 SVGAGI. There are 11 residues in the CDR3. The ends were cut back, 6 bases at V and 6 bases at J, with 7 bases in the middle. CDR3 residues: CASSGADTQYF. The CDR3 bases are TGTGCCAGCAGCGGGGCCGATACGCAGTATTTT.

V gene TRBV19 combines with J gene TRBJ2-7, with 7 bases aligning to TRBD2. Germline values: CDR1 LNHDA, CDR2 SQIVND (reference sequence). V lost 6 bases to trimming and J lost 0 bases; unmatched junction nucleotides: 14. The CDR3 length is 17 residues. This CDR3 reads CASSDSKSGAFSYEQYF. The CDR3 coding sequence is TGTGCCAGTAGCGATTCGAAAAGCGGGGCATTCTCCTACGAGCAGTACTTC.

The chain joins TRBV9 to TRBJ2-1; 7 positions agree with TRBD1. The germline gives CDR1 SGDLS, CDR2 YYNGEE. The V gene end was trimmed by 4 bases and the J gene end by 8 bases; junction bases not matched to a gene: 9. This CDR3 spans 14 amino acids. The CDR3 loop reads CASSTGQTSDEQFF. CDR3 bases: TGTGCCAGCAGCACGGGACAGACGTCCGATGAGCAGTTCTTC.